This T cell receptor beta chain emerged from a study of cytomegalovirus exposure and HLA in healthy donors. Concerning this clone itself: What it binds is unknown.

Amplification used 60 Vbeta primers and 13 Jbeta primers. Method: immunoSEQ multiplex PCR; TCRdb's copy keeps in-frame clones and lacks some. The sample shows some 120,000 clones, approximately 70% of them seen only once. There are 16 residues in the CDR3. After removal of 3 bases from V and 4 bases from J, the junction contained 6 bases not matched to a gene. The germline V gene has CDR1 SGHRS and CDR2 YFSETQ. Study results and limitations: In a later analysis, the majority of CMV-associated beta chains seemingly showed HLA restriction. The authors later found HLA-associated TCR beta chains more clonally expanded than equally common others.

Sequencing was done on a sample of PBMCs. The clonotype comes from a woman in her thirties or forties in good health and CMV-seropositive. V gene TRBV5-1 combines with J gene TRBJ2-1; 11 nucleotides match TRBD2. The CDR3 sequence: CASSWGLAATYNEQFF. The DNA for the CDR3 is TGCGCCAGCAGCTGGGGACTAGCGGCAACTTACAATGAGCAGTTCTTC.